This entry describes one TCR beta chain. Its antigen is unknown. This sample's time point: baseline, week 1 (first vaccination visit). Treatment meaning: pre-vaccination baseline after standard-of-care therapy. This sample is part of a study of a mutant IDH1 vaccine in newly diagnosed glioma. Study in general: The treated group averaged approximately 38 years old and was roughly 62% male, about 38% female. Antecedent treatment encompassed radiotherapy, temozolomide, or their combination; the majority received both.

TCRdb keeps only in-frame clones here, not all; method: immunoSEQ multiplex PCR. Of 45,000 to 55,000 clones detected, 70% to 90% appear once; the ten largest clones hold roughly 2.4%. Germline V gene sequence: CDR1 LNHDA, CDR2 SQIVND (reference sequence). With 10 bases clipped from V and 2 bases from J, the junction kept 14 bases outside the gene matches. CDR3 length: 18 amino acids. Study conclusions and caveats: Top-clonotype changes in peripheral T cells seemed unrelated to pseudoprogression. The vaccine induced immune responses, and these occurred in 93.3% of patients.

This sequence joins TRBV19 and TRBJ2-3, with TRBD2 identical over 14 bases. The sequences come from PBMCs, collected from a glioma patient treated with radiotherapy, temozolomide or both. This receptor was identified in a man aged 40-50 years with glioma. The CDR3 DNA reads TGTGCCACTGAGGGTGGGACTAGCGGGAGCCCTCTCACAGATACGCAGTATTTT. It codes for CATEGGTSGSPLTDTQYF.